A selection of T cell receptor beta chains follows, all from one sample in a study of Ad26.COV2.S vaccination and SARS-CoV-2 variants. Profiled with immunoSEQ multiplex PCR; TCRdb holds only in-frame clones, not every one. The sample lists around 250,000 clones, approximately 87% seen once, with around 3% in the top ten. Sequenced here: peripheral blood, sampled in a trial of Ad26.COV2.S vaccine versus placebo. The receptor set was obtained from a person between 18 and 60 years old who received the Ad26.COV2.S COVID-19 vaccine or a placebo. CDR3s include the opening cysteine and the closing phenylalanine or tryptophan. Clone size appears in some rows only: once, few, many, or a class for an expanded clone.

abundance	v_gene	j_gene	CDR3aa
-	TRBV28	TRBJ1-1	CASSLDTLRRTEAFF
-	TRBV6-5	TRBJ2-7	CASSYTASGETYEQYF
-	TRBV30	TRBJ1-3	CAWRLDRFSGNTIYF
-	TRBV4-3	TRBJ1-1	CASSQETNTEAFF
-	TRBV6-5	TRBJ2-5	CASSYRTGRETQYF
few	TRBV7-9	TRBJ1-6	CASSPPGQASPLHF
few	TRBV6-1	TRBJ1-6	CASSEVIENSPLHF
-	TRBV6-5	TRBJ2-2	CASTGAGELFF
few	TRBV4-3	TRBJ1-1	CASSQAQRGEAFF
once	TRBV4-3	TRBJ2-3	CASSNSGGITDTQYF
few	TRBV10-1	TRBJ2-7	CASSDPTERYEQYF
-	TRBV5-6	TRBJ1-3	CASSSTGDIGNTIYF
-	TRBV6-1	TRBJ2-5	CASSEYGLAGETGETQYF
-	TRBV30	TRBJ1-3	CAWSDRGANTIYF
once	TRBV19	TRBJ1-1	CASSIEDTGTEAFF
-	TRBV6-5	TRBJ1-4	CASKSTARGEKLFF
-	TRBV3-1/TRBV3-2	TRBJ2-1	CASSQDGLAGAYNEQFF
-	TRBV3-1/TRBV3-2	TRBJ1-1	CASSQNEGGTEAFF
many	TRBV13	TRBJ2-1	CASSHGTNYNEQFF
-	TRBV6-5	TRBJ2-5	CASSRTGGYQETQYF
few	TRBV5-6	TRBJ2-2	CASSLDLAVNTGELFF
once	TRBV19	TRBJ1-4	CASSMSATNEKLFF
-	TRBV7-2	TRBJ2-3	CASSSPGDTQYF
-	TRBV12-3/TRBV12-4	TRBJ1-2	CASSKNRVDGYTF
-	TRBV3-1/TRBV3-2	TRBJ2-1	CASSQEPGLAGTPYNEQFF
-	TRBV12-3/TRBV12-4	TRBJ2-7	CASRPRMSYEQYF
-	TRBV21-1	TRBJ2-7	CASSKDKGRDYEQYF
-	TRBV7-9	TRBJ1-1	CASSLGGGRTEAFF